The TCR beta chain under discussion was sequenced for a study of control samples from healthy donors and cancer patients. TCRdb's copy holds only in-frame clones and misses some; the assay was immunoSEQ multiplex PCR. The sample yields 20,000 to 30,000 clones, approximately 91% seen once. The TCR sequence derives from a man in his fifties or sixties with lung cancer. Sequencing used PBMCs.

The CDR3 sequence is CASSPSLAQGQETQYF. CDR3 in DNA: TGTGCCAGCAGCCCAAGCCTCGCCCAAGGCCAAGAGACCCAGTACTTC. The J gene is TRBJ2-5, the V gene TRBV9; D call uncertain. The CDR3 has 16 residues. Germline V gene data show CDR1 as SGDLS and CDR2 as YYNGEE. V was shortened by 4 bases and J by 1 base, with 17 bases between the two germline ends.